Described below is a single T cell receptor beta chain sequence and its context. Its antigen is unidentified. After 5'RACE with constant-segment primers, TCR alpha and TCR beta cDNA libraries carrying sample barcodes and UMIs were obtained. TCRdb independently ran MiXCR on the 5' RACE reads; one entry per CDR3 protein. The sample has approximately 570,000 distinct CDR3 sequences; more than 15% are singletons. This entry comes from a study of T-cell memory formation after mild COVID-19. Broader study findings: Day 37-peaking second-wave clones had unconfirmed SARS-CoV-2 specificity.

Losses at the gene ends were 2 bases for V and 7 bases for J; bases not matched to a gene: 7. CDR1 is SGHNT, CDR2 YENEEA, per germline. The CDR3 consists of 15 residues. The sequenced sample consisted of PBMCs or a T cell subset sorted from them (not recorded which). This sequence was found in an adult woman who had mild COVID-19 (a few samples of this study predate the infection). Cell type and time point are not known. The chain carries TRBV11-3 and TRBJ2-1; 8 positions agree with TRBD2. In DNA, the CDR3 is TGTGCCAGCAGCTTAATGGAGGAGCGGGGGAATGAGCAGTTCTTC. Translating it yields CASSLMEERGNEQFF.